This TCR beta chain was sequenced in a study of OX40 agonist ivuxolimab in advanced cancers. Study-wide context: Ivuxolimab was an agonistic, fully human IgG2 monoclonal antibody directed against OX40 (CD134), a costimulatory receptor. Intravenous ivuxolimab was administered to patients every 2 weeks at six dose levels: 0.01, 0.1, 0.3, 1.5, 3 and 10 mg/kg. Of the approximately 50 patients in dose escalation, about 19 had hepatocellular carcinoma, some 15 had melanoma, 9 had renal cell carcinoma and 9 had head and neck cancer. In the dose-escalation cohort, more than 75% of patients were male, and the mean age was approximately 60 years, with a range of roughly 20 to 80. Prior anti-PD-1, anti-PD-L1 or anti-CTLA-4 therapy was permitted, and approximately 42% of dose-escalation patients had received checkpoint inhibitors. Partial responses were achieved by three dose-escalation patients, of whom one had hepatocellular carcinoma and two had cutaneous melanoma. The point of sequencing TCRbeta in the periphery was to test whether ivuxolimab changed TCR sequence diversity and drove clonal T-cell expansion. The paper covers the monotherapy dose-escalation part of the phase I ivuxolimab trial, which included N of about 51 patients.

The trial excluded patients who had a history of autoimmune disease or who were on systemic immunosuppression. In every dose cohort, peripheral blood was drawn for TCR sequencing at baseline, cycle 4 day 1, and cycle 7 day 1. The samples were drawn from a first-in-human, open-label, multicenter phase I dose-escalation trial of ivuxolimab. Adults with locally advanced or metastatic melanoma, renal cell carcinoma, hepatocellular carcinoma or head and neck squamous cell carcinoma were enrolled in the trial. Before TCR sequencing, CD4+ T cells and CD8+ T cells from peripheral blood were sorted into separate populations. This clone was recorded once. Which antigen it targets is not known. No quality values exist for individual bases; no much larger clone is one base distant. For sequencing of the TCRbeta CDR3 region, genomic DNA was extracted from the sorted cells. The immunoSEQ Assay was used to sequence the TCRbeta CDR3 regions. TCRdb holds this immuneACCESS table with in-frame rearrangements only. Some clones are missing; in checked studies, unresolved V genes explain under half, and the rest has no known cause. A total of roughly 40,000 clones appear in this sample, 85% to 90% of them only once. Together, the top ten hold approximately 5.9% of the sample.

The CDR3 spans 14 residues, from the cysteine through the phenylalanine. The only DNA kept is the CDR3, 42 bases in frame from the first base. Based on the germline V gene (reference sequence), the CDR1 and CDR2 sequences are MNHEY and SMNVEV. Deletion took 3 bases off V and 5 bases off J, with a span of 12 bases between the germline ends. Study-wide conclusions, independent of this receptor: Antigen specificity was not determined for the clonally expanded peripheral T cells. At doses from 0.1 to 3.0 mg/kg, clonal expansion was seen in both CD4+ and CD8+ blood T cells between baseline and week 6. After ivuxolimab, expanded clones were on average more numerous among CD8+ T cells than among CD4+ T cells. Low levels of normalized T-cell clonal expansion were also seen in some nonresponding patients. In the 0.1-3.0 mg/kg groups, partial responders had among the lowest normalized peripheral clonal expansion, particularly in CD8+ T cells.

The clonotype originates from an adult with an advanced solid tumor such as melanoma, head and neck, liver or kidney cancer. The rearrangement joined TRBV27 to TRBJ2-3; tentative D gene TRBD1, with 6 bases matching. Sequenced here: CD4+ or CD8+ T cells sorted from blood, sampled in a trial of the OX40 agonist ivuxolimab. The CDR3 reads CASSFRGRVDTQYF. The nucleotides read TGTGCCAGCAGTTTCAGGGGTCGGGTAGATACGCAGTATTTT.